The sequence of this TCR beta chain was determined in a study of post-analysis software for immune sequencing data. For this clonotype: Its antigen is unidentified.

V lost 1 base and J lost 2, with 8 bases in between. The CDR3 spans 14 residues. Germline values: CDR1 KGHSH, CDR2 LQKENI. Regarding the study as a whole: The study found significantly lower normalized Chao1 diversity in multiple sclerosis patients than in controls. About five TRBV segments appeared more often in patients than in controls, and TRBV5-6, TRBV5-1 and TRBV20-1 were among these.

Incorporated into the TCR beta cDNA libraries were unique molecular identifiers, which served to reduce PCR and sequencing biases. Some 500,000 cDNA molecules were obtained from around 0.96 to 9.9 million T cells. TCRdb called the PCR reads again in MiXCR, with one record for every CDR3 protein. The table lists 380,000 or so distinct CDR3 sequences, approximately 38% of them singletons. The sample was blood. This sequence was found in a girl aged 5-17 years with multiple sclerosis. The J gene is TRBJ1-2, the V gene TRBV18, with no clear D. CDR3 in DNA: TGTGCCAGCTCACCACGGCGGGTAAACTATGGCTACACCTTC. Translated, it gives CASSPRRVNYGYTF. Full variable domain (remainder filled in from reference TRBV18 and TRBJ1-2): NAGVMQNPRHLVRRRGQEARLRCSPMKGHSHVYWYRQLPEEGLKFMVYLQKENIIDESGMPKERFSAEFPKEGPSILRIQQVVRGDSAAYFCASSPRRVNYGYTFGSGTRLTVV.